The present entry profiles one TCR beta chain with its context. Its specificity is not known. The sample belongs to a study of CXCR3-negative and CXCR3-positive naive CD8 T cells. A CD45RO-CCR7+CD27+CD95- phenotype identified naive CD8+ T cells. Looked up from germline, CDR1 is SQVTM and CDR2 is ANQGSEA. The CDR3 loop spans 14 amino acids. Study-level findings and limits: Naive cells used TRBV-TRBJ genes in much the same way whether CXCR3-negative or CXCR3-positive; memory cells did not. Naive cells that were CXCR3-positive had more hydrophobic TRB CDR3s (compared with CXCR3-negative naive cells). In both naive subsets diversity was comparably high, whereas memory CD8+ cells showed much lower diversity. Expression of CXCR3 was partially reduced after cryopreservation, and fresh PBMCs were used in most assays.

The authors made the TRB cDNA libraries by 5' RACE using UMI labels. After re-calling the 5' RACE reads, TCRdb lists one entry per CDR3 protein, DNA absent. The sample features around 6,800 distinct CDR3 sequences, with 1.3% to 1.5% in its top ten. The source material was naive CXCR3+ CD8+ T cells from blood. Described subset: CD45RO-CCR7+CD27+CD95- naive CD8+ T cells expressing CXCR3 (TNR3+). The TCR comes from a human donor in good health. Some clones in this sample may be carry-over from other donors' samples. V is TRBV29-1 and J is TRBJ2-7; there is no DNA to check the TCRdb D call of TRBD2. CDR3 sequence: CSVERRGSVYEQYF.